The T cell receptor beta chain under discussion was sequenced for a study of blood T cell repertoires in COVID-19. Study-level information: Acute and convalescent COVID-19 samples came from the United States, Italy and Spain.

Participants spanned ages roughly 18 to 95 years and resided in 20 to 25 US areas. Recovery among Cohort 3 donors was established by two negative PCRs, clearance, or symptom resolution. A remark on this clone: At the DNA level, this CDR3 is encoded by other sequences in the same sample as well.

The CDR3 spans 11 residues. The V end lost 5 bases, the J end lost 4 bases, and 5 bases lay between the germline ends. Looked up from germline, CDR1 is SGHTA and CDR2 is FQGNSA. Clones were read by immunoSEQ multiplex PCR, and TCRdb kept only the in-frame ones, dropping some. The table records fewer than 200,000 clones, over 65% of them present only once. The specimen was PBMCs or T cells enriched from blood (not recorded which). This sequence joins TRBV7-2 and TRBJ2-5; D gene ambiguous. The clonotype was recovered from a woman aged 45 to 65 who had recovered from COVID-19. The CDR3 DNA is TGTGCCAGCAGCCCTAGAGAGACCCAGTACTTC. Amino acid sequence: CASSPRETQYF.